The rows below give T cell receptor beta chains drawn from one sample of a study of control samples from healthy donors and cancer patients. Data came from immunoSEQ multiplex PCR; TCRdb stores just in-frame clones and leaves some out. The sample has around 30,000 clones, roughly 94% seen once. The sample consisted of blood. Receptors were obtained from a man between 60 and 75 years old in good health. CDR3s include the opening cysteine and the closing phenylalanine or tryptophan. A D gene is named only where the DNA matches it firmly. Size tells how often a clone was seen (once, few, many) or the class of an expanded clone, and some rows leave it out.

V: TRBV4-2
D: NA
J: TRBJ1-5
size: NA
CDR3: CASSQDWGQGREPQHF
DNA: TGTGCCAGCAGCCAAGATTGGGGGCAGGGGAGGGAGCCCCAGCATTTT

V: TRBV6-1
D: TRBD1
J: TRBJ1-6
size: NA
CDR3: CASSEGQGAASPLHF
DNA: TGTGCCAGCAGTGAGGGACAGGGGGCGGCTTCACCCCTCCACTTT

V: TRBV5-5
D: NA
J: TRBJ2-3
size: NA
CDR3: CASSLGAGYTDTQYF
DNA: TGTGCCAGCAGCTTGGGGGCAGGGTACACAGATACGCAGTATTTT

V: TRBV18
D: NA
J: TRBJ1-1
size: once
CDR3: CASSLDRNTEAFF
DNA: TGTGCCAGCTCACTCGACAGGAACACTGAAGCTTTCTTT

V: TRBV3-1/TRBV3-2
D: TRBD1
J: TRBJ1-1
size: NA
CDR3: CASSHVTGTDEAFF
DNA: TGTGCCAGCAGCCACGTAACCGGGACAGACGAAGCTTTCTTT

V: TRBV5-5
D: TRBD1
J: TRBJ2-7
size: NA
CDR3: CASSLGTGGRNEQYF
DNA: TGTGCCAGCAGCTTGGGGACAGGGGGTCGAAACGAGCAGTACTTC

V: TRBV19
D: NA
J: TRBJ1-3
size: NA
CDR3: CASSMIGVHSGNTIYF
DNA: TGTGCCAGTAGTATGATAGGGGTACACTCTGGAAACACCATATATTTT

V: TRBV4-3
D: TRBD2
J: TRBJ2-5
size: NA
CDR3: CASSPALTSGDGETQYF
DNA: TGCGCCAGCAGCCCCGCTCTAACTAGCGGGGATGGGGAGACCCAGTACTTC

V: TRBV3-1/TRBV3-2
D: NA
J: TRBJ1-1
size: NA
CDR3: CASSPDAVNTEAFF
DNA: TGTGCCAGCAGCCCCGACGCGGTGAACACTGAAGCTTTCTTT

V: TRBV20-1
D: TRBD2
J: TRBJ2-7
size: NA
CDR3: CSASNPGGYSYEQYF
DNA: TGCAGTGCTAGTAACCCGGGGGGGTATTCCTACGAGCAGTACTTC

V: TRBV7-9
D: NA
J: TRBJ1-2
size: NA
CDR3: CASSLFQEIYGYTF
DNA: TGTGCCAGCAGCTTATTCCAAGAAATCTATGGCTACACCTTC

V: TRBV6-1
D: NA
J: TRBJ1-1
size: NA
CDR3: CASSEPGSSVNTEAFF
DNA: TGTGCCAGCAGTGAGCCGGGGTCCAGTGTGAACACTGAAGCTTTCTTT

V: TRBV6-5
D: NA
J: TRBJ2-7
size: NA
CDR3: CASSHEGFGQYF
DNA: TGTGCCAGCAGTCATGAGGGGTTCGGGCAGTACTTC

V: TRBV5-6
D: TRBD1
J: TRBJ1-2
size: NA
CDR3: CASSPDRVGYGYTF
DNA: TGTGCCAGCAGCCCCGACAGGGTCGGCTATGGCTACACCTTC

V: TRBV21-1
D: NA
J: TRBJ2-3
size: NA
CDR3: CASSTAPGGGGTDTQYF
DNA: TGTGCCAGCAGTACGGCACCAGGGGGAGGTGGCACAGATACGCAGTATTTT

V: TRBV5-1
D: NA
J: TRBJ1-4
size: NA
CDR3: CASSLGQPREKLFF
DNA: TGCGCCAGCAGCTTGGGACAGCCGAGGGAAAAACTGTTTTTT

V: TRBV18
D: NA
J: TRBJ1-2
size: NA
CDR3: CASSPGAGNYGYTF
DNA: TGTGCCAGCTCACCGGGAGCAGGCAACTATGGCTACACCTTC

V: TRBV9
D: NA
J: TRBJ1-3
size: once
CDR3: CASSVVPNGNTIYF
DNA: TGTGCCAGCAGCGTAGTCCCGAACGGAAACACCATATATTTT

V: TRBV6-5
D: NA
J: TRBJ1-5
size: NA
CDR3: CASQVKLYSNQPQHF
DNA: TGTGCCAGCCAGGTCAAGTTGTATAGCAATCAGCCCCAGCATTTT

V: TRBV5-1
D: TRBD2
J: TRBJ2-1
size: once
CDR3: CASSSSGGYNEQFF
DNA: TGCGCCAGCAGCTCTAGCGGCGGGTACAATGAGCAGTTCTTC

V: TRBV11-1
D: NA
J: TRBJ1-2
size: NA
CDR3: CASSHASTTGYTF
DNA: TGTGCCAGCAGCCACGCAAGTACGACTGGCTACACCTTC

V: TRBV20-1
D: NA
J: TRBJ1-2
size: once
CDR3: CSPGRSYGYTF
DNA: TGCAGTCCCGGACGGTCCTATGGCTACACCTTC

V: TRBV5-1
D: NA
J: TRBJ2-7
size: NA
CDR3: CASSYGSYEQYF
DNA: TGCGCCAGCAGCTATGGCTCCTACGAGCAGTACTTC

V: TRBV30
D: TRBD1
J: TRBJ1-1
size: NA
CDR3: CAWTGGSDTEAFF
DNA: TGTGCCTGGACAGGGGGCTCCGACACTGAAGCTTTCTTT

V: TRBV6-2/TRBV6-3
D: TRBD2
J: TRBJ2-1
size: NA
CDR3: CASSNGLAGGYEQFF
DNA: TGTGCCAGCAGTAACGGACTAGCGGGGGGGTATGAGCAGTTCTTC

V: TRBV20-1
D: NA
J: TRBJ2-3
size: NA
CDR3: CSASTDTQYF
DNA: TGCAGTGCTTCCACAGATACGCAGTATTTT

V: TRBV7-6
D: TRBD2
J: TRBJ2-1
size: once
CDR3: CASSLVEGPSGGIYNYEQFF
DNA: TGTGCCAGCAGCTTAGTAGAAGGCCCTAGCGGGGGGATTTATAACTATGAGCAGTTCTTC

V: TRBV11-2
D: TRBD1
J: TRBJ2-5
size: once
CDR3: CASSLTGGASETQYF
DNA: TGTGCCAGCAGCTTAACAGGGGGCGCATCAGAGACCCAGTACTTC

V: TRBV14
D: TRBD1
J: TRBJ2-7
size: NA
CDR3: CASSQAGTVAYEQYF
DNA: TGTGCCAGCAGCCAAGCCGGGACAGTTGCCTACGAGCAGTACTTC

V: TRBV7-2
D: NA
J: TRBJ2-7
size: NA
CDR3: CASTPGGYEQYF
DNA: TGTGCCAGCACCCCTGGGGGCTACGAGCAGTACTTC

V: TRBV11-1
D: NA
J: TRBJ1-1
size: NA
CDR3: CASSRRTNTEAFF
DNA: TGTGCCAGCAGCCGACGGACTAACACTGAAGCTTTCTTT

V: TRBV20-1
D: NA
J: TRBJ1-3
size: NA
CDR3: CSARGENTIYF
DNA: TGCAGTGCTAGAGGGGAAAACACCATATATTTT

V: TRBV10-2
D: NA
J: TRBJ1-2
size: NA
CDR3: CASSEAERRYTF
DNA: TGCGCCAGCAGTGAGGCGGAGCGGCGCTACACCTTC

V: TRBV18
D: NA
J: TRBJ1-3
size: NA
CDR3: CASSPAEGNTIYF
DNA: TGTGCCAGCTCACCAGCGGAGGGAAACACCATATATTTT

V: TRBV11-2
D: NA
J: TRBJ2-1
size: once
CDR3: CASSTAMNLARHNEQFF
DNA: TGTGCCAGCAGCACGGCTATGAATCTAGCGAGACACAATGAGCAGTTCTTC

V: TRBV28
D: NA
J: TRBJ1-4
size: once
CDR3: CASSLEGRDYEKLFF
DNA: TGTGCCAGCAGTTTAGAAGGGAGAGACTATGAAAAACTGTTTTTT

V: TRBV7-6
D: NA
J: TRBJ1-1
size: once
CDR3: CASSIPQGGFTEAFF
DNA: TGTGCCAGCAGCATACCACAAGGGGGGTTCACTGAAGCTTTCTTT

V: TRBV4-3
D: NA
J: TRBJ1-5
size: once
CDR3: CASSQDFGSNQPQHF
DNA: TGCGCCAGCAGCCAAGATTTCGGTAGCAATCAGCCCCAGCATTTT

V: TRBV2
D: TRBD2
J: TRBJ2-1
size: NA
CDR3: CASSSSGGSYNEQFF
DNA: TGTGCCAGCAGTTCTAGCGGGGGGTCCTACAATGAGCAGTTCTTC

V: TRBV10-3
D: TRBD2
J: TRBJ2-3
size: NA
CDR3: CAIRASGGADTQYF
DNA: TGTGCCATCAGGGCTAGCGGGGGGGCAGATACGCAGTATTTT

V: TRBV19
D: NA
J: TRBJ2-3
size: NA
CDR3: CASSIGLVADTQYF
DNA: TGTGCCAGTAGTATAGGGCTAGTCGCAGATACGCAGTATTTT

V: TRBV2
D: NA
J: TRBJ2-2
size: once
CDR3: CASSPRSGNTGELFF
DNA: TGTGCCAGCAGCCCTCGATCAGGGAACACCGGGGAGCTGTTTTTT

V: TRBV10-2
D: NA
J: TRBJ2-7
size: NA
CDR3: CASSDTRANYEQYF
DNA: TGCGCCAGCAGTGACACCAGGGCCAACTACGAGCAGTACTTC

V: TRBV6-6
D: NA
J: TRBJ2-5
size: NA
CDR3: CASSSTGIGSAQYF
DNA: TGTGCCAGCAGTTCGACGGGGATCGGTTCGGCCCAGTACTTC

V: TRBV9
D: TRBD1
J: TRBJ1-2
size: NA
CDR3: CASSVGGWAGGDYGYTF
DNA: TGTGCCAGCAGCGTAGGAGGGTGGGCAGGGGGTGACTATGGCTACACCTTC

V: TRBV11-3
D: NA
J: TRBJ1-1
size: NA
CDR3: CASSAEGPNGEAFF
DNA: TGTGCCAGCAGCGCGGAGGGCCCGAACGGTGAAGCTTTCTTT

V: TRBV24-1
D: NA
J: TRBJ2-7
size: NA
CDR3: CATSRGTVPYEQYF
DNA: TGTGCCACCAGCCGGGGGACAGTTCCCTACGAGCAGTACTTC

V: TRBV5-1
D: NA
J: TRBJ2-1
size: NA
CDR3: CASSLVLGGAGVEQFF
DNA: TGCGCCAGCAGCTTGGTGTTGGGGGGGGCCGGGGTTGAGCAGTTCTTC

V: TRBV19
D: TRBD2
J: TRBJ2-6
size: once
CDR3: CASSWGGDFLSGANVLTF
DNA: TGTGCCAGTAGCTGGGGGGGGGATTTCCTCTCTGGGGCCAACGTCCTGACTTTC

V: TRBV7-3
D: TRBD1
J: TRBJ2-5
size: NA
CDR3: CASSLTGGKQETQYF
DNA: TGTGCCAGCAGCTTAACAGGGGGCAAGCAAGAGACCCAGTACTTC

V: TRBV10-2
D: NA
J: TRBJ1-6
size: NA
CDR3: CASSGQENSPLHF
DNA: TGCGCCAGCAGTGGACAAGAGAATTCACCCCTCCACTTT

V: TRBV11-3
D: NA
J: TRBJ2-2
size: NA
CDR3: CASSSQENTGELFF
DNA: TGTGCCAGCAGCTCCCAGGAGAACACCGGGGAGCTGTTTTTT

V: TRBV6-2/TRBV6-3
D: NA
J: TRBJ1-5
size: NA
CDR3: CASSLWDNNQPQHF
DNA: TGTGCCAGCAGTCTATGGGACAACAATCAGCCCCAGCATTTT